The clone carrying this T cell receptor (beta chain) occurred a few times. Its antigen is unknown. This clone may be a read error of a much larger clone one base away. The sample is drawn from a study of T cells in Graves' hyperthyroidism and ophthalmopathy. Reasons for excluding patients were uncontrolled infection, other autoimmune disease, pregnancy or lactation. From RNA transcripts, TCR beta CDR3 regions were amplified. Initially, a first-round RT-PCR of the TCR CDR3 employed the HTBI primer set. TCRdb independently ran MiXCR on the multiplex PCR reads; one entry per CDR3 protein. The data hold 450,000 to 650,000 distinct CDR3 sequences, with 17% observed a single time. This CDR3 is built from 18 residues. The V end lost 5 bases, the J end lost 4 bases, and 26 bases lay between the germline ends. General study points: Most clonotypes expanded in the thyroid (above 0.001) were also present in blood.

Sequencing was carried out using blood. This chain joins TRBV12-3 or TRBV12-4 and TRBJ2-5; no reliable D call. The receptor's source is a young woman with Graves' ophthalmopathy. The CDR3 nucleotides are TGTGCCAGCAGTGCGGTCAGGTTCGGTAGTATATACCGAGAGACCCAGTACTTC. Translating it yields CASSAVRFGSIYRETQYF.